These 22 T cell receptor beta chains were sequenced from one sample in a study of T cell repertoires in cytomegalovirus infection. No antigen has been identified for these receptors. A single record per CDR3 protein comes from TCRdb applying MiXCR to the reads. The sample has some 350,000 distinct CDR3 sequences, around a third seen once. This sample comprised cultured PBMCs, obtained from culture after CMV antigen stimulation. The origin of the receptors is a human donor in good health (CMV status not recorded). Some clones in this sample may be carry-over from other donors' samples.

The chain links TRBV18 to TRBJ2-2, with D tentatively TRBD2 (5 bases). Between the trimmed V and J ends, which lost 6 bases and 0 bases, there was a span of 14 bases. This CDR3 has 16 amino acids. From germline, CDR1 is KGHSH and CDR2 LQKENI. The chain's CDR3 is CASSKVANANTGELFF. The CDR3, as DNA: TGTGCCAGCTCTAAAGTAGCGAACGCGAACACCGGGGAGCTGTTTTTT.

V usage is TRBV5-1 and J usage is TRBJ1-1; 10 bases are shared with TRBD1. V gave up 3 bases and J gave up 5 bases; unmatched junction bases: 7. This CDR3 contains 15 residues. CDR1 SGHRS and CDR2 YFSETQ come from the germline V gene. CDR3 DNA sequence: TGCGCCAGCAGCTCCACATGGACAGGGGGAACTGAAGCTTTCTTT. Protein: CASSSTWTGGTEAFF.

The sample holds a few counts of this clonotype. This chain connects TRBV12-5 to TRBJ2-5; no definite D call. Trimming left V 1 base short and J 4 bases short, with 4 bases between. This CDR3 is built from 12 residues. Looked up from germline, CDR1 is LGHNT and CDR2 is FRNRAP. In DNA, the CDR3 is TGTGCTAGTGGTTTGGGGAGAGAGACCCAGTACTTC. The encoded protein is CASGLGRETQYF.

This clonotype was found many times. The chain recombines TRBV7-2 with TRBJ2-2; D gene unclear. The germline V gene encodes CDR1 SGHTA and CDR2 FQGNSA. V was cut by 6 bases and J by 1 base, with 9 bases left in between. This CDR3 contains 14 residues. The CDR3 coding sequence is TGTGCCAGCAGTAAACATCAGAACACCGGGGAGCTGTTTTTT. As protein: CASSKHQNTGELFF. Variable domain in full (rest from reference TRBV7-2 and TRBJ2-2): GAGVSQSPSNKVTEKGKDVELRCDPISGHTALYWYRQSLGQGLEFLIYFQGNSAPDKSGLPSDRFSAERTGGSVSTLTIQRTQQEDSAVYLCASSKHQNTGELFFGEGSRLTVL.

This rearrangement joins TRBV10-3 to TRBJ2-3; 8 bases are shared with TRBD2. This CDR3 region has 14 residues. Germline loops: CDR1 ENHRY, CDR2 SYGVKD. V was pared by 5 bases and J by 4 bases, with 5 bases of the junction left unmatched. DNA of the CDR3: TGTGCCATCAGTTCGGGAGGGCGCGCAGATACGCAGTATTTT. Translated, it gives CAISSGGRADTQYF.

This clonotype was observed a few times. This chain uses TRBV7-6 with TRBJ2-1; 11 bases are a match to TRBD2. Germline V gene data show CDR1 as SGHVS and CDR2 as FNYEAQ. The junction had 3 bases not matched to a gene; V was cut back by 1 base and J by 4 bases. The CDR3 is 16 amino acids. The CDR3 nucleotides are TGTGCCAGCAGCTTAGTAGGGACTAGCGGATACAATGAGCAGTTCTTC. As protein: CASSLVGTSGYNEQFF.

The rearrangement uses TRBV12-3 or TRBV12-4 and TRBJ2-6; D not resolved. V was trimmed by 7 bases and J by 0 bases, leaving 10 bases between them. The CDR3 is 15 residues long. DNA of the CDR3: TGTGCCAGCATCCCCTCCCCCTCTGGGGCCAACGTCCTGACTTTC. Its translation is CASIPSPSGANVLTF.

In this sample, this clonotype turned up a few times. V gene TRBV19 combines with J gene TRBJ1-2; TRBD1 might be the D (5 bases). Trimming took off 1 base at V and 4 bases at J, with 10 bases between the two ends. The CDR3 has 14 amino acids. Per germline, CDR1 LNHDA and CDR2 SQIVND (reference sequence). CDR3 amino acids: CASSIAGGTYGYTF. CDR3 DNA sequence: TGTGCCAGTAGTATAGCCGGCGGGACCTATGGCTACACCTTC.

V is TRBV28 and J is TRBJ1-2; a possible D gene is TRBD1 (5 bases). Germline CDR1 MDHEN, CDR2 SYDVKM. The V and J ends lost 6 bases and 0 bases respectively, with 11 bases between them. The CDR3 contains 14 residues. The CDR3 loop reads CASRTDIPNYGYTF. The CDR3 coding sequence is TGTGCCAGCAGGACGGACATCCCTAACTATGGCTACACCTTC.

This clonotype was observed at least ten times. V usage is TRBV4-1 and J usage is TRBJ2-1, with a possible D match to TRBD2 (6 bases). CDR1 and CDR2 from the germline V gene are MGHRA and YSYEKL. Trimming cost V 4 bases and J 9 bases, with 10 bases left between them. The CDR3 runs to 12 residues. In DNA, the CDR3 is TGCGCCAGCAGCCGACTAGGGCCTGAGCAGTTCTTC. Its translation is CASSRLGPEQFF.

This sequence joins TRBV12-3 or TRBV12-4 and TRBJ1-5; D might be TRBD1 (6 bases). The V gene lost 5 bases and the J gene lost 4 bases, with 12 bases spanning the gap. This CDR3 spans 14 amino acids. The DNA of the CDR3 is TGTGCCAGCAGTGTCCAGGGGAGGAATCAGCCCCAGCATTTT. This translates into CASSVQGRNQPQHF.

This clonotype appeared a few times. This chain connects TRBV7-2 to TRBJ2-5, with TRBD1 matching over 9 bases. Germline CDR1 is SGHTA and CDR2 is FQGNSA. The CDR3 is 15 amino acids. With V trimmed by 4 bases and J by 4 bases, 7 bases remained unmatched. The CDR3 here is CASSSQGARRETQYF. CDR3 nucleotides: TGTGCCAGCAGCTCACAGGGGGCGCGTAGAGAGACCCAGTACTTC. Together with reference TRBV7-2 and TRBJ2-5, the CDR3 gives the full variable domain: GAGVSQSPSNKVTEKGKDVELRCDPISGHTALYWYRQSLGQGLEFLIYFQGNSAPDKSGLPSDRFSAERTGGSVSTLTIQRTQQEDSAVYLCASSSQGARRETQYFGPGTRLLVL.

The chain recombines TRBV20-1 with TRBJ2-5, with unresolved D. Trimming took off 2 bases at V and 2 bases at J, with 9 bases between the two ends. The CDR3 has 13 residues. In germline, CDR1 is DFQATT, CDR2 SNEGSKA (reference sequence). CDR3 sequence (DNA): TGCAGTGCTAGACGGACGACGCAAGAGACCCAGTACTTC. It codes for CSARRTTQETQYF.

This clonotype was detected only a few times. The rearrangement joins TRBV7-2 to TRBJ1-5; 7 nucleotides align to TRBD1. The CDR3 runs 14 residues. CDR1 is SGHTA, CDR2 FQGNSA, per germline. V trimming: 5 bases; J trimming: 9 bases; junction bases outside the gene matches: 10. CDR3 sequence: CASSQDRVGGPQHF. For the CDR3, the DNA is TGTGCCAGCAGCCAAGACAGGGTTGGAGGGCCCCAGCATTTT.

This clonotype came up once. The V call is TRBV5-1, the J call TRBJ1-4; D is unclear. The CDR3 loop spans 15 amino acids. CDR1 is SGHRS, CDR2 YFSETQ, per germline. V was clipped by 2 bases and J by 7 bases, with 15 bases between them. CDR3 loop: CASSFGGNGGEKLFF. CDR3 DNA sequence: TGCGCCAGCAGCTTCGGAGGGAACGGTGGTGAAAAACTGTTTTTT. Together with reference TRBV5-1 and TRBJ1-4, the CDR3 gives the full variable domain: KAGVTQTPRYLIKTRGQQVTLSCSPISGHRSVSWYQQTPGQGLQFLFEYFSETQRNKGNFPGRFSGRQFSNSRSEMNVSTLELGDSALYLCASSFGGNGGEKLFFGSGTQLSVL.

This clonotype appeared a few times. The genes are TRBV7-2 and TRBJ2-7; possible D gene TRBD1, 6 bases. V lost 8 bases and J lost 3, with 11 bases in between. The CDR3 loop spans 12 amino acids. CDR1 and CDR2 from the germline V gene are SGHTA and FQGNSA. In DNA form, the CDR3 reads TGTGCCAGCCAGGGGCCGAGCTACGAGCAGTACTTC. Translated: CASQGPSYEQYF.

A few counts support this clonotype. CDR3 residues: CASRLQGNTEAFF. The CDR3 DNA follows: TGTGCCTCCCGATTACAGGGGAACACTGAAGCTTTCTTT. V and J are TRBV6-2 or TRBV6-3 and TRBJ1-1; D might be TRBD1 (6 bases). The CDR3 loop spans 13 amino acids. Germline V gives CDR1 MNHEY, CDR2 SVGEGT. V lost 11 bases and J lost 1, with 14 bases in between.

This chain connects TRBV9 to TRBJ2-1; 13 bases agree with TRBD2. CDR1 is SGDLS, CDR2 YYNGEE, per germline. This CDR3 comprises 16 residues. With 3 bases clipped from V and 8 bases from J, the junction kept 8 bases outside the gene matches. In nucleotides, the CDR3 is TGTGCCAGCAGCGAAAGGACTAGCGGGAGTTTCGATGAGCAGTTCTTC. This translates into CASSERTSGSFDEQFF.

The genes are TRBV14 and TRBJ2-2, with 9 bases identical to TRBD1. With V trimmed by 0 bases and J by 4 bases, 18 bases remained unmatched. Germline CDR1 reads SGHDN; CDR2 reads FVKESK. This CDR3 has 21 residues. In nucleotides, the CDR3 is TGTGCCAGCAGCCAAGAAAAGTTTCGGACCCCGGGACAGGGATCCACCGGGGAGCTGTTTTTT. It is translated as CASSQEKFRTPGQGSTGELFF.

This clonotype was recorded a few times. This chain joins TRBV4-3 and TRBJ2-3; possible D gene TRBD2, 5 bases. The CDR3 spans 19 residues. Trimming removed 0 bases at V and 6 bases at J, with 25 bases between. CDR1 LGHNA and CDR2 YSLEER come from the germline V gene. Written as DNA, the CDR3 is TGCGCCAGCAGCCAAGATCTCTTGACCTTAGCGCCTTACATGGATACGCAGTATTTT. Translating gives CASSQDLLTLAPYMDTQYF.

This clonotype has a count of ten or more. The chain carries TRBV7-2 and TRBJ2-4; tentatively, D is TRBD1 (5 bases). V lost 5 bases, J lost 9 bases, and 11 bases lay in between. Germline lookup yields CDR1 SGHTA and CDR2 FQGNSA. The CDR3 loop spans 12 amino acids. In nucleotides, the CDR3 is TGTGCCAGCAGCCCAAGGGGTAGCATTCAGTACTTC. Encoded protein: CASSPRGSIQYF.

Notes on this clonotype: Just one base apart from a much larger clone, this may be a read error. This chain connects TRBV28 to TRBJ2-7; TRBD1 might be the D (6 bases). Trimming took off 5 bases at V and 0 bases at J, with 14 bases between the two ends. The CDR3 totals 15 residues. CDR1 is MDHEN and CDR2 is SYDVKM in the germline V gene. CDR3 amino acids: CASSDWDINSYEQYV. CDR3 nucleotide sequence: TGTGCCAGCAGTGACTGGGACATAAACTCCTACGAGCAGTACGTC.